What follows describes a single T cell receptor (beta chain). The data were obtained in a study of blood T cell repertoires in COVID-19. Study at large: Donors in the United States, Italy and Spain gave samples during acute or convalescent COVID-19. T cells, B-cell-depleted T cells, or PBMCs provided the cDNA or gDNA that served as material.

Unmatched junction bases numbered 7, after V lost 4 bases and J lost 7 bases. In germline, CDR1 is LGHNA, CDR2 YSLEER. CDR3 length equals 15 residues. Authors' methods: It was from reference gene primer amplification that nucleated cell counts were estimated. Sequencing used immunoSEQ multiplex PCR; TCRdb keeps in-frame clones, though not all of them. Clone size and the V and J calls come from that table; the DNA yielded D and trimming. The table lists under 250,000 clones, roughly 82% of them singletons. J is TRBJ1-6 and V is TRBV4-3, with TRBD1 matching over 7 bases. The TCR comes from a woman aged 70 to 79 with acute or convalescent COVID-19. The specimen sequenced was peripheral blood. The CDR3 is CASSPTTGNNSPLHF. The CDR3 region has the DNA TGCGCCAGCAGCCCCACGACAGGGAACAATTCACCCCTCCACTTT.